This T cell receptor (beta chain) was captured by sequencing in a study of T cell responses to AZD1222 COVID-19 vaccine. Study results and limitations: Clonal diversity was possibly underestimated, and white British individuals and females predominated among donors. Nearly half of the spike-specific TCRs reportedly recognize variant regions that carry no mutations.

The CDR3 spans 16 residues. Trimming at V came to 0 bases and at J to 8 bases, leaving 7 bases not matched to a gene. From germline, CDR1 is SGDLS and CDR2 YYNGEE. Remarks on this clone: Its antigen is undetermined.

TCRdb keeps only in-frame clones here, not all; method: immunoSEQ multiplex PCR. The sample has some 110,000 clones; 70% to 90% are singletons. The chain combines TRBV9 with TRBJ2-2, with TRBD2 matching over 10 bases. This receptor was taken from an adult who received the AZD1222 COVID-19 vaccine. Sequencing used peripheral blood, obtained 28 days after the second AZD1222 dose. CDR3 in amino acids: CASSVVPAGGVGELFF. The CDR3 DNA is TGTGCCAGCAGCGTAGTCCCAGCGGGAGGGGTGGGGGAGCTGTTTTTT.